This paragraph covers one TCR beta chain sequence. Its specificity is unknown. Germline CDR1 SGHVS, CDR2 FQNEAQ. This CDR3 has 13 amino acids. V lost 5 bases and J 7 bases, leaving 11 bases between the germline ends. In the PCR, 60 Vbeta and 13 Jbeta primers were used. TCRdb keeps only in-frame clones here, not all; method: immunoSEQ multiplex PCR. This table has around 91,000 clones, 55% to 65% appearing once. This sample was taken from a study of cytomegalovirus exposure and HLA in healthy donors. Across the study: Early release data held about 92 million unique TCRs from HLA-typed donors. Study results and caveats: An analysis that was carried out later associated 16,000 or so TCR beta sequences with HLA alleles at 0.05 false discovery rate.

The chain employs TRBV7-8 and TRBJ2-2; D is uncertain. The material sequenced was PBMCs. The clonotype originates from a human donor in good health. CDR3 nucleotides: TGTGCCAGCAGCCTGTCCTCGGTCGGGGAGCTGTTTTTT. Translating it yields CASSLSSVGELFF.